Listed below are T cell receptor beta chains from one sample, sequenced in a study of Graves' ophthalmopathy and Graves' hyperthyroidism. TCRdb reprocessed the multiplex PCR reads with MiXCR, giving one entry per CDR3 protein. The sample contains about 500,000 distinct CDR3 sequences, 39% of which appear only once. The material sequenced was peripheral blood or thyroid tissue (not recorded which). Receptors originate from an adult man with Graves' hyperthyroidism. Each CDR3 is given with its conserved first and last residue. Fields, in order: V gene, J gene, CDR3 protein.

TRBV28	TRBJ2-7	CASSFPAGGLPTGEQYF
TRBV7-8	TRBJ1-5	CASSQDRINQPQHF
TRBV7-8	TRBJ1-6	CASSFWPNSPLHF
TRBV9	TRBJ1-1	CASSKGQGSTEAFF
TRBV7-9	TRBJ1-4	CASRTQGAGEKLFF
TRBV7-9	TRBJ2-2	CASSSLGGPEGYTGELFF
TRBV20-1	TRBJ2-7	CSASERAPDDEQYF
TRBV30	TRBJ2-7	CAWKGAPNGEQYF
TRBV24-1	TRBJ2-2	CATSPDGGGELFF
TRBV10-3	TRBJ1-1	CASKGQGASFF
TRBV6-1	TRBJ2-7	CASSDPWTLPLEQYF
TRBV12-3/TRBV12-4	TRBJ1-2	CASSTGRYGYTF
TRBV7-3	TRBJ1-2	CASSLWQSTYGYTF
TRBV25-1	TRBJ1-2	CASSGPIQSTYGYTF
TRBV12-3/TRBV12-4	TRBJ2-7	CASSPEGQYEQYF
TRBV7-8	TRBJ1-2	CASSLGGSNDRGGYTF
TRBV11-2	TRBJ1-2	CASISDRGYGYTF
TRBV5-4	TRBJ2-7	CASSHGTGVNEQYF
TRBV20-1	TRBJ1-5	CSARDPGANQPQHF
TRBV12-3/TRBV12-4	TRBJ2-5	CASSSSGTESYQETQYF
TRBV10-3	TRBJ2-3	CAISRDSTTDTQYF
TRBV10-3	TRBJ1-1	CAISEIAFGTAFF
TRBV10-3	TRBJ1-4	CASSEYRVATNEKLFF
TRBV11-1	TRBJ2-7	CASSFYICSARSLAGSYEQYF
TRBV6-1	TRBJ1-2	CASSELIRANYGYTF
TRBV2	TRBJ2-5	CASSEWEHQETQYF
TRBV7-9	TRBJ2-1	CASSSSGGFNNEQFF
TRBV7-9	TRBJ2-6	CASSRTTSGANVLTF
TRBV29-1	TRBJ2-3	CSVDGIDGTDTQYF
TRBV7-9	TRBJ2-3	CASSLTGTGGMTDTQYF
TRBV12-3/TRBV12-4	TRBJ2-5	CASRTAGGQETQYF
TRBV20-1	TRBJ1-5	CSARKPGQGFSNQPQHF
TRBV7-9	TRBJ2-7	CASSFGGDRGDYEQYF
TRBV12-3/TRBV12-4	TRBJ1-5	CASREQQNQPQHF
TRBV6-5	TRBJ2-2	CASRPRALGELFF
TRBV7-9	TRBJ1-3	CASSLEGPLSSGNTIYF
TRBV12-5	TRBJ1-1	CASGLDTEAFF
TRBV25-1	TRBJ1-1	CASSELEGTGAQGSEAFF
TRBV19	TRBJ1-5	CASSLRTGGSQPQHF
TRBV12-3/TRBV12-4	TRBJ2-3	CASSFTSFTDTQYF
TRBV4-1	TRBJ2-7	CASSMGESVRLYEQYF
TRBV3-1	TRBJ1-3	CASSQQASSGNTIYF
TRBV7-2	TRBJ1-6	CASSLALVGSSYNSPLHF
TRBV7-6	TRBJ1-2	CASSSGQQKNYGYTF
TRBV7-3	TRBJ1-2	CASSLSGGADGYTF
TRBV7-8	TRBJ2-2	CASSTRTSATYNEQFF
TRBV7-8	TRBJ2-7	CASSLALRYSYEQYF
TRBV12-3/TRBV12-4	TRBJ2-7	CASTLGVQQSYEQYF
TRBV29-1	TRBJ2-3	CSVEFEGLASTDTQYF
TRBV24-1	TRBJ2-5	CAYSSTSGRFQHF
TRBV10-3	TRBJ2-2	CAISASGTENTGELFF